The table lists the clone carrying this T cell receptor beta chain with many counts. Its specificity is not known. Germline CDR1 is SGHTA and CDR2 is FQGNSA. This CDR3 has 18 amino acids. The V end lost 2 bases, the J end lost 9 bases, and 26 bases lay between the germline ends. These data originate in a study of T cell repertoires in cytomegalovirus infection. Whole-study context: Public TCR beta signatures indicated both CMV infection and matching HLA type. Findings and limits, study-wide: Dominating the ex vivo response were HLA-C-restricted CMV-specific TCR beta clonotypes.

TCRdb passed the reads through MiXCR, listing each CDR3 protein once. The sample yields about 140,000 distinct CDR3 sequences, 5.5% to 8% seen once. This receptor was obtained from a human donor in good health (CMV status not recorded). Some clones in this sample may be carry-over from other donors' samples. The sample taken for sequencing was PBMCs. The genes are TRBV7-2 and TRBJ2-1; D possibly matches TRBD1 or TRBD2 (6 bases each). CDR3 residues: CASSLFGGGWGASSEQFF. The CDR3 nucleotides are TGTGCCAGCAGCTTATTCGGGGGCGGGTGGGGGGCTTCCAGTGAGCAGTTCTTC.